The T cell receptor (beta chain) under discussion was sequenced for a study of CD8 T cells in Susac syndrome (dated by TCRdb to between 2019 and 2020). A note on the overall study: Whether CD8+ T cell activation and differentiation in Susac syndrome was antigen driven was tested using repertoire sequencing.

Peripheral blood CD8+ and CD4+ T cells from healthy donors, Susac syndrome patients and multiple sclerosis patients were profiled using high-throughput TCR beta sequencing. The healthy donors served as controls matched for age and sex. Bulk CD8+ and CD4+ T cells were purified by magnetic negative isolation, while CD8+ TEMRA cells were enriched using FACS. Blood was collected in EDTA tubes and processed within 24 hours, with PBMCs isolated through density gradient centrifugation. PBMCs intended for TCR sequencing were cryopreserved in liquid nitrogen and were subsequently thawed in a 37 degrees C water bath. The sorted or isolated CD4+, CD8+ and CD8+ TEMRA cells had a purity of 90% or higher. What the study reported, not specific to this receptor: The number of individuals in the TCR sequencing and HLA analysis was recognized as being relatively small.

V is trimmed back by 6 bases and J by 7 bases, and the junction contains 12 bases that no gene match accounts for. The CDR1 and CDR2 encoded by the germline V gene (reference sequence) are LNHNV and YYDKDF. CDR3 length: 15 amino acids, cysteine to phenylalanine. Only CDR3 DNA remains: 45 bases, in frame from the first base. Notes on this clonotype: There is no known antigen for this receptor. No much larger clone exists at a distance of one base, and base qualities are not known.

RNA was extracted using the RNeasy kit, and roughly 0.5 to 1 microgram was reverse transcribed with random hexamers. TCR beta CDR3 regions were amplified with the immunoSEQ multiplex PCR assay covering 54 Vbeta and 13 Jbeta segments. To correct PCR amplification bias, a synthetic template baseline was used for both primer optimization and computational correction. As for the authors' bioinformatics: Reads were annotated to V, D and J genes according to IMGT and were analyzed with immunoSEQ Analyzer, with only productive sequences retained. To calculate clonality, Shannon entropy was normalized by log2 of the number of productive unique sequences and then subtracted from one. Public and private clones were assessed among the 100 most prevalent clones of each patient and control. Clones were defined as Susac-specific when absent from the healthy and MS cohorts, from approximately 970 published viral clones and from other ImmuneACCESS disease sequences. TCRdb reprocessing: public reads trimmed at Q25 with fastp, clones called with MiXCR, in-frame beta chains kept. Rows merge per CDR3 protein into single entries with the most common DNA and genes. The V and J calls here are based on TCRdb, not the publication. The sample profile shows some 180,000 distinct CDR3 sequences; 85% to 95% of them were found once. The ten most abundant clones make up about 0.1% of the sample.

The sequence was collected from a human donor in good health. The receptor chain draws on TRBV15 and TRBJ2-1, with 7 bases in between that match TRBD2. The sequenced sample was CD4+ T cells from PBMCs. The CDR3 sequence is CATRPGGSWKNEQFF. The nucleotides are TGTGCCACCAGACCGGGCGGGAGTTGGAAGAATGAGCAGTTCTTC.